This TCR beta chain was captured in a study of shared clonotypes between healthy human individuals. V lost 5 bases, J lost 5 bases, and 11 bases stayed unmatched. This CDR3 contains 17 residues. Germline loops: CDR1 SGHTA, CDR2 FQGNSA. In the original analysis: ImmunoSEQ junction-only sequences lacked quality scores, so their filtering differed. Sequenced by immunoSEQ multiplex PCR; TCRdb stores in-frame clones only, minus some. D and trimming come from the DNA, and the V and J calls and clone size come from that table. The repertoire consists of around 700,000 clones, with 60% to 75% occurring once and the leading ten covering around 1.7%. The CD4+ fraction was divided into a CD45RA+ naive subset and a CD45RA-negative memory subset.

The receptor was derived from a woman in her thirties in good health. The J gene is TRBJ2-7, the V gene TRBV7-2; 14 nucleotides align to TRBD2. The specimen was memory CD4+ T cells sorted from blood. Noted subset: CD45RA-negative fraction. CDR3 region: CASSPLAGTSGSDEQYF. CDR3 coding DNA: TGTGCCAGCAGCCCCCTAGCGGGGACTAGCGGGAGTGACGAGCAGTACTTC.